Detailed here is one T cell receptor beta chain. Its antigen is unidentified. This entry is derived from a study of T cell responses to AZD1222 COVID-19 vaccine. Findings and caveats of the study: Seropositive AZD1222 recipients at baseline numbered only five or six. White British people made up most donors, females outnumbered males, and clonal diversity was possibly underestimated. Spike-specific TCR breadth and depth were elevated following two AZD1222 doses.

The germline V gene encodes CDR1 KGHSH and CDR2 LQKENI. Trimming cost V 2 bases and J 4 bases, with 18 bases left between them. CDR3 length: 17 residues. Sequencing used immunoSEQ multiplex PCR; TCRdb keeps in-frame clones, though not all of them. The sample has 150,000 to 200,000 clones; about nine tenths are singletons. The starting material was peripheral blood, obtained on day 0 of AZD1222 vaccination. This sequence originates from an adult in good health. The rearrangement uses TRBV18 and TRBJ2-1; D is possibly TRBD1 (6 bases). CDR3 region: CASSPRASGESYNEQFF. The CDR3 DNA follows: TGTGCCAGCTCACCAAGGGCCTCAGGGGAGTCGTACAATGAGCAGTTCTTC.